A selection of T cell receptor beta chains follows, all from one sample in a study of T cell responses to AZD1222 COVID-19 vaccine. Sequenced by immunoSEQ multiplex PCR; TCRdb stores in-frame clones only, minus some. This sample carries around 94,000 clones, roughly 90% of them seen once, and the ten largest clones take roughly 21%. Sample: peripheral blood, taken on day 0 of AZD1222 vaccination. The receptors originated from an adult in good health. Each CDR3 is given with its conserved first and last residue. A D gene is named only where the DNA matches it firmly. The size field is filled for only some rows; it gives once, few, many or a size class.

j_gene,d_gene,abundance,v_gene,CDR3aa,CDR3nt
TRBJ2-3,NA,NA,TRBV2,CASRTGLSTDTQYF,TGTGCCAGCAGGACAGGTTTAAGCACAGATACGCAGTATTTT
TRBJ1-2,NA,NA,TRBV19,CASTPQDEYGYTF,TGTGCCAGTACCCCGCAGGATGAATATGGCTACACCTTC
TRBJ1-2,NA,few,TRBV6-6,CASSTQAAYGYTF,TGTGCCAGCAGTACTCAGGCGGCCTATGGCTACACCTTC
TRBJ2-7,TRBD2,NA,TRBV11-1,CASSLGQLAGAYEQYF,TGTGCCAGCAGCTTGGGACAGCTAGCGGGAGCCTACGAGCAGTACTTC
TRBJ1-2,NA,NA,TRBV3-1/TRBV3-2,CASSQDSYGYTF,TGTGCCAGCAGCCAAGATTCATACGGCTACACCTTC
TRBJ2-3,NA,NA,TRBV2,CASSEDTSDTQYF,TGTGCCAGCAGTGAGGACACTTCCGATACGCAGTATTTT
TRBJ1-1,NA,NA,TRBV7-8,CASSVGHRVTFEAFF,TGTGCCAGCAGCGTCGGACACCGGGTGACCTTTGAAGCTTTCTTT
TRBJ1-2,TRBD1,NA,TRBV25-1,CASSDLTTGFDYGYTF,TGTGCCAGCAGTGATCTAACGACAGGGTTTGACTATGGCTACACCTTC
TRBJ1-4,NA,NA,TRBV5-8,CASSLVVGEKLFF,TGTGCCAGCAGCTTGGTGGTGGGGGAAAAACTGTTTTTT
TRBJ1-2,TRBD1,NA,TRBV6-6,CASSLPRGQGAPGIGLVNYGYTF,TGTGCCAGCAGCTTGCCACGCGGACAGGGGGCACCTGGAATCGGATTAGTTAACTATGGCTACACCTTC
TRBJ1-5,NA,NA,TRBV19,CASSSDRSNSNQPQHF,TGTGCCAGTAGTTCTGACAGGAGCAATAGCAATCAGCCCCAGCATTTT